This is a list of T cell receptor beta chains from one sample in a study of beta chain features in type 1 diabetes. Libraries were prepared by immunoSEQ multiplex PCR; TCRdb keeps only in-frame clonotypes and omits some of them. The sample yields around 690,000 clones, over 10% seen once. The sequenced material came from naive CD4+ T cells from blood. The receptors originated from a man aged 25 to 45 with type 1 diabetes. Each CDR3 is given with its conserved first and last residue. Fields, in order: clone size, D gene, V gene, J gene, CDR3 protein, CDR3 DNA. D genes are given only for firm matches. Clone size appears in some rows only: once, few, many, or a class for an expanded clone.

clone size: -
D gene: -
V gene: TRBV23-1
J gene: TRBJ1-5
CDR3 protein: CASSDGIPRQPQHF
CDR3 DNA: TGCGCCAGCAGTGATGGGATCCCGCGGCAGCCCCAGCATTTT

clone size: few
D gene: -
V gene: TRBV9
J gene: TRBJ2-5
CDR3 protein: CASSVGGAGETQYF
CDR3 DNA: TGTGCCAGCAGCGTAGGAGGGGCTGGAGAGACCCAGTACTTC

clone size: few
D gene: -
V gene: TRBV2
J gene: TRBJ1-6
CDR3 protein: CASSAIRISYNSPLHF
CDR3 DNA: TGTGCCAGCAGTGCGATCCGCATCTCCTATAATTCACCCCTCCACTTT

clone size: few
D gene: -
V gene: TRBV2
J gene: TRBJ1-4
CDR3 protein: CASSESQPGEKLFF
CDR3 DNA: TGTGCCAGCAGTGAATCCCAACCAGGTGAAAAACTGTTTTTT

clone size: -
D gene: -
V gene: TRBV5-6
J gene: TRBJ1-2
CDR3 protein: CASSLVYVGSNGGYTF
CDR3 DNA: TGTGCCAGCAGCTTGGTCTATGTCGGGTCTAATGGCGGCTACACCTTC

clone size: few
D gene: -
V gene: TRBV4-3
J gene: TRBJ1-1
CDR3 protein: CASSHTNTEAFF
CDR3 DNA: TGCGCCAGCAGCCACACGAACACTGAAGCTTTCTTT

clone size: few
D gene: -
V gene: TRBV2
J gene: TRBJ1-1
CDR3 protein: CASSEGRYTEAFF
CDR3 DNA: TGTGCCAGCAGTGAGGGCCGATACACTGAAGCTTTCTTT

clone size: -
D gene: TRBD2
V gene: TRBV4-2
J gene: TRBJ2-3
CDR3 protein: CASSQEAGLAGTRDTQYF
CDR3 DNA: TGTGCCAGCAGCCAAGAAGCGGGACTAGCGGGGACCCGGGATACGCAGTATTTT

clone size: few
D gene: -
V gene: TRBV4-3
J gene: TRBJ1-2
CDR3 protein: CASSGQYGTPGYTF
CDR3 DNA: TGCGCCAGCAGCGGGCAGTACGGGACCCCTGGCTACACCTTC

clone size: few
D gene: TRBD1
V gene: TRBV9
J gene: TRBJ2-1
CDR3 protein: CASSLGTGVGNEQFF
CDR3 DNA: TGTGCCAGCAGCCTAGGGACAGGGGTGGGCAATGAGCAGTTCTTC

clone size: -
D gene: -
V gene: TRBV4-3
J gene: TRBJ2-2
CDR3 protein: CASSLRQDAGAGELFF
CDR3 DNA: TGCGCCAGCAGCCTAAGACAGGACGCGGGAGCCGGGGAGCTGTTTTTT

clone size: few
D gene: TRBD1
V gene: TRBV28
J gene: TRBJ1-2
CDR3 protein: CASSSGGYGYTF
CDR3 DNA: TGTGCCAGCAGTTCAGGGGGCTATGGCTACACCTTC